Listed below are T cell receptor beta chains from one sample, sequenced in a study of CD8 T cells in ankylosing spondylitis. TCRdb ran MiXCR on the 5' RACE reads and lists one entry per CDR3 protein. This repertoire shows around 120,000 distinct CDR3 sequences, 24% found once; its top ten account for 9% to 15%. Sequencing was done on a sample of synovial fluid, either unsorted or a sorted T cell fraction (not recorded which). These receptors all come from a male donor with ankylosing spondylitis. The CDR3 runs from the conserved cysteine through the conserved F or W. D genes are given only for firm matches. The size of a clone is reported for some rows only, either as once, few or many, or as a class for expanded clones.

j_call d_call v_call clone_size cdr3_aa cdr3_nt
TRBJ2-3 TRBD2 TRBV5-4 few CASSRGVDSTDTQYF TGTGCCAGCAGCCGGGGGGTGGATAGCACAGATACGCAGTATTTT
TRBJ1-5 NA TRBV2 few CASSDSPGRAGQPQHF TGTGCCAGCAGTGATTCGCCGGGAAGGGCTGGTCAGCCCCAGCATTTT
TRBJ2-3 TRBD2 TRBV11-2 few CASSLIGSSGAGTDTQYF TGTGCCAGCAGCTTAATCGGGTCTAGCGGGGCCGGCACAGATACGCAGTATTTT
TRBJ2-1 NA TRBV5-5 NA CASSHETINGNNEQFF TGTGCCAGCAGCCATGAGACCATAAACGGAAACAATGAGCAGTTCTTC
TRBJ2-2 NA TRBV2 NA CASGRESTGELFF TGTGCCAGCGGACGGGAGTCCACCGGGGAGCTGTTTTTT
TRBJ2-1 TRBD1 TRBV5-1 NA CASSLDGQGREQFF TGCGCCAGCAGCTTGGACGGACAGGGGCGTGAGCAGTTCTTC
TRBJ2-1 TRBD2 TRBV5-1 few CASTKREGPREQFF TGCGCCAGCACTAAGCGGGAGGGGCCTCGGGAGCAGTTCTTC
TRBJ2-1 TRBD1 TRBV20-1 NA CSALSGTGGYNEQFF TGCAGTGCACTTTCCGGGACAGGGGGATACAATGAGCAGTTCTTC
TRBJ1-1 NA TRBV20-1 NA CSVIRDSSRAFF TGCAGTGTTATCCGGGACTCATCGAGGGCTTTCTTT
TRBJ1-4 TRBD1 TRBV5-1 few CASSWGQGEEKLFF TGCGCCAGCAGCTGGGGACAGGGGGAGGAAAAACTGTTTTTT
TRBJ2-2 TRBD1 TRBV3-1 once CASSQGTGEIYTGELFF TGTGCCAGCAGCCAAGGGACAGGGGAAATTTACACCGGGGAGCTGTTTTTT
TRBJ2-3 NA TRBV11-2 few CASNRLGRTDTQYF TGTGCCAGCAACCGGTTGGGGCGCACAGATACGCAGTATTTT
TRBJ2-5 NA TRBV20-1 few CSARDLETQYF TGCAGTGCTAGAGATCTAGAGACCCAGTACTTC
TRBJ2-3 TRBD2 TRBV4-2 few CASSFEGLAGTDTQYF TGTGCCAGCAGCTTTGAAGGACTAGCGGGAACAGATACGCAGTATTTT
TRBJ2-3 TRBD2 TRBV7-8 many CASSFDSGKDTQYF TGTGCCAGCAGCTTCGATAGCGGGAAAGATACGCAGTATTTT
TRBJ1-3 NA TRBV24-1 NA CATQSPGNTIYF TGTGCCACCCAGAGCCCTGGAAACACCATATATTTT
TRBJ1-1 TRBD1 TRBV20-1 NA CCARATGTGGVNTEAFF TGCTGTGCTAGAGCGACCGGGACAGGGGGGGTGAACACTGAAGCTTTCTTT
TRBJ2-2 NA TRBV5-1 NA CASSLVYGDQAGELFF TGCGCCAGCAGCTTGGTTTATGGGGATCAAGCCGGGGAGCTGTTTTTT
TRBJ2-1 TRBD2 TRBV7-9 NA CASSRISGSLFF TGTGCCAGCAGCCGTATTAGCGGGAGTCTGTTCTTC
TRBJ1-2 NA TRBV5-1 NA CASSRGTVNYGYTF TGCGCCAGCAGCCGGGGGACGGTTAACTATGGCTACACCTTC
TRBJ2-1 NA TRBV5-1 NA CASSLNTGGVYNEQFF TGCGCCAGCAGCTTGAATACAGGGGGGGTCTACAATGAGCAGTTCTTC
TRBJ2-2 TRBD2 TRBV3-1 NA CASTRVAGAGTGELFF TGTGCCAGTACCCGAGTAGCGGGAGCCGGGACCGGGGAGCTGTTTTTT
TRBJ2-3 NA TRBV3-1 NA CASSQGSASTDTQYF TGTGCCAGCAGCCAAGGATCGGCTAGCACAGATACGCAGTATTTT
TRBJ2-5 NA TRBV3-1 few CASSHQQGRETQYF TGTGCCAGCAGCCATCAACAGGGAAGGGAGACCCAGTACTTC
TRBJ2-7 TRBD1 TRBV20-1 few CSAMGQLEQYF TGCAGTGCTATGGGACAGCTCGAGCAGTACTTC
TRBJ2-2 NA TRBV6-4 NA CASTARPNTGELFF TGTGCCAGCACCGCGAGGCCGAACACCGGGGAGCTGTTTTTT
TRBJ1-2 NA TRBV4-2 few CASSQDDSRGGYTF TGTGCCAGCAGCCAAGACGACAGCCGTGGGGGCTACACCTTC
TRBJ2-2 NA TRBV25-1 medium-sized CASSELKGQPNTGELFF TGTGCCAGCAGTGAATTAAAAGGGCAGCCGAACACCGGGGAGCTGTTTTTT
TRBJ1-5 NA TRBV6-1 NA CASSTILAGGFSNQPQHF TGTGCCAGCAGTACCATTTTGGCAGGCGGTTTTAGCAATCAGCCCCAGCATTTT
TRBJ1-5 NA TRBV20-1 few CSARSGHYSNQPQHF TGCAGTGCTAGGTCAGGCCATTATAGCAATCAGCCCCAGCATTTT
TRBJ2-3 TRBD2 TRBV10-1 NA CASSPGTSGVITQYF TGCGCCAGCAGTCCCGGGACTAGCGGAGTAATTACGCAGTATTTT
TRBJ2-5 TRBD1 TRBV4-1 few CASSQEVDRGETQYF TGCGCCAGCAGCCAAGAGGTGGACAGGGGGGAGACCCAGTACTTC
TRBJ1-1 NA TRBV5-1 few CASTPGGKGEAFF TGCGCCAGCACACCCGGGGGCAAGGGTGAAGCTTTCTTT
TRBJ2-2 NA TRBV5-1 few CASSFNTGDTGELFF TGCGCCAGCAGCTTTAATACGGGAGATACCGGGGAGCTGTTTTTT
TRBJ2-3 NA TRBV7-9 few CASSRGGVTDTQYF TGTGCCAGCAGCAGGGGGGGGGTGACAGATACGCAGTATTTT
TRBJ2-1 NA TRBV15 many CATSRDWGTRRNEQFF TGTGCCACCAGCAGAGATTGGGGGACCAGGCGGAATGAGCAGTTCTTC
TRBJ2-7 TRBD1 TRBV5-1 few CASSPGRGSSDEQYF TGCGCCAGCAGCCCCGGCAGGGGGTCCTCCGACGAGCAGTACTTC
TRBJ2-1 NA TRBV5-1 many CASARSGRSDNEQFF TGCGCCAGCGCTCGGAGCGGCCGCTCGGACAATGAGCAGTTCTTC
TRBJ2-4 NA TRBV5-1 NA CASSLAGGEDIQYF TGCGCCAGCAGCTTGGCGGGGGGCGAGGACATTCAGTACTTC
TRBJ1-3 NA TRBV6-1 NA CASSLDQPASIYF TGTGCCAGCAGTCTAGACCAGCCAGCGAGCATATATTTT
TRBJ2-1 TRBD2 TRBV6-1 NA CASSKGLPGGNEQFF TGTGCCAGCAGTAAGGGACTACCCGGCGGGAATGAGCAGTTCTTC
TRBJ1-2 TRBD1 TRBV29-1 NA CSVEPGQSYGYTF TGCAGCGTTGAGCCGGGACAGTCTTATGGCTACACCTTC
TRBJ1-1 NA TRBV20-1 NA CSARADVEAAEAFF TGCAGTGCTAGGGCAGATGTAGAAGCTGCTGAAGCTTTCTTT